This T cell receptor beta chain was sequenced in a study of T cell changes during pregnancy in multiple sclerosis. Clones were read by immunoSEQ multiplex PCR, and TCRdb kept only the in-frame ones, dropping some. The table includes some 60,000 clones, just over 90% detected once. The receptor comes from a female donor with multiple sclerosis, enrolled in a pregnancy study. This sample comprised peripheral blood, obtained after pregnancy.

The CDR3 loop is CATSRDFYRELPYEQYF. The CDR3 DNA follows: TGTGCCACCAGCAGAGATTTTTATCGGGAGCTCCCCTACGAGCAGTACTTC. The chain links TRBV15 to TRBJ2-7; possibly TRBD2 for D (6 bases). The CDR3 spans 17 residues. Per the germline V gene, CDR1 is LNHNV and CDR2 is YYDKDF (reference sequence). V was shortened by 0 bases and J by 2 bases, with 17 bases between the two germline ends.